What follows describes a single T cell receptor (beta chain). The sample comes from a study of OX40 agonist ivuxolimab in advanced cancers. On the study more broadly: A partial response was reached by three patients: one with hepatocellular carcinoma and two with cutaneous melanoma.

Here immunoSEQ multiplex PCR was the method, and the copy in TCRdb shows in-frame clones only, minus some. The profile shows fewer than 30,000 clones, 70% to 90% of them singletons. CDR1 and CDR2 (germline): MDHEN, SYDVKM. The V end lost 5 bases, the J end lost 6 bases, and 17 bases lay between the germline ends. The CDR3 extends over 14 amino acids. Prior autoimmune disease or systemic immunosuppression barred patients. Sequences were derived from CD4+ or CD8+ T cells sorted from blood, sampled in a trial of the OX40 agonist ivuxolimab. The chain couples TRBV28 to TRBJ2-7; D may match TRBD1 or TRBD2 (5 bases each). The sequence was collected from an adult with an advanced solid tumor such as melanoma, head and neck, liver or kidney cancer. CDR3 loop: CASSPLGEWGEQYF. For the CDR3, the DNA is TGTGCCAGCAGTCCCTTGGGGGAATGGGGCGAGCAGTACTTC.